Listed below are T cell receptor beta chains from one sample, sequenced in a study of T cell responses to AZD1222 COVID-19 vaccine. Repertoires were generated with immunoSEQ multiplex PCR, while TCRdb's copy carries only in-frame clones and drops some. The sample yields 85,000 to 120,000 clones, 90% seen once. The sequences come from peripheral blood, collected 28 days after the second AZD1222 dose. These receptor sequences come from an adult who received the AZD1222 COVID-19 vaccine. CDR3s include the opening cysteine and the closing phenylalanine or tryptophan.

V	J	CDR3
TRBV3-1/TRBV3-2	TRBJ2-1	CASSQTGGARNEQFF
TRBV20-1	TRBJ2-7	CSARGQIEQYF
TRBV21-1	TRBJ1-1	CASSMAEAFF
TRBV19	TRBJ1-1	CASSAGTEPNTEAFF
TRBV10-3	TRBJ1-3	CAIRSDSSGNTIYF
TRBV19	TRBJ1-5	CASSKTGGNQPQHF
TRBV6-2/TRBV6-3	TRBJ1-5	CASSYASYSNQPQHF
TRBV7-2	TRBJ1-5	CASSLVAGGSNQPQHF
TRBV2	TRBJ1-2	CASSSRQGLSGYTF
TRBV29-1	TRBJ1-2	CSLWDGNYGYTF
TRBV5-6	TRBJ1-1	CASSLRDNTEAFF
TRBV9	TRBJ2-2	CASSVGGVYGTGELFF
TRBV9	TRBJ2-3	CASSPPTDTQYF
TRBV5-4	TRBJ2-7	CASSLQGSYEQYF
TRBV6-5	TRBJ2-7	CASSFGLVAYEQYF
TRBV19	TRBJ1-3	CASSIGTSGNTIYF
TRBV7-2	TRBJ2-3	CASSRGRLSTDTQYF
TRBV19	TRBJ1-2	CASRPGTGNFRGYGYTF
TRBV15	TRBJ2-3	CATSRGLAGVTDTQYF
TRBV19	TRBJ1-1	CASSIGRETEAFF
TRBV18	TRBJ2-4	CASSPGPGQPKNIQYF
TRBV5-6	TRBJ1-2	CASSVSGTGHSGPYGYTF